The T cell receptor beta chain described here comes from a study of cytomegalovirus exposure and HLA in healthy donors. Profiled with immunoSEQ multiplex PCR; TCRdb holds only in-frame clones, not every one. The sample holds 100,000 to 150,000 clones, approximately 89% seen once. Donors came from a validation cohort of over a hundred subjects, distinct from the first 666-subject cohort. On this clone itself: Antigen: not known.

Study-wide findings and caveats: The tendency of first-cohort TCR clusters to co-occur in the 120 or so validation repertoires emerged from a later analysis.

This receptor was obtained from a woman under 30 in good health and CMV-seronegative. The sample consisted of PBMCs.

In DNA form, the CDR3 reads TGCAGTGCTAGAGAAGGGGCTGAAGCTTTCTTT. Translating gives CSAREGAEAFF. The chain carries TRBV20-1 and TRBJ1-1; weak D call: TRBD1 (5 bases). Germline values: CDR1 DFQATT, CDR2 SNEGSKA (reference sequence). The CDR3 contains 11 residues. Trimming stripped 0 bases from V and 6 bases from J, with 5 bases between.